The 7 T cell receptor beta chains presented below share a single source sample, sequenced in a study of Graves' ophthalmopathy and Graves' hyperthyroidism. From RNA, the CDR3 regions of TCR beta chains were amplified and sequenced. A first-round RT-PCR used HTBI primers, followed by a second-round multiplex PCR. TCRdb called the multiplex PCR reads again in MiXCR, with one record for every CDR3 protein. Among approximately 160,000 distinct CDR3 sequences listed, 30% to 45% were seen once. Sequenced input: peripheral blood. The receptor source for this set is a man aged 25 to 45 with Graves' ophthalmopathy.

The CDR3 sequence is CASCRGLYDEQYF. For the CDR3, the DNA is TGTGCCAGCTGCCGGGGGTTGTACGACGAGCAGTACTTC. The V call is TRBV6-1, the J call TRBJ2-7; D perhaps matches TRBD2 (6 bases). The CDR3 is 13 amino acids. Germline V gene sequence: CDR1 MNHNS, CDR2 SASEGT. Trimming cost V 8 bases and J 5 bases, with 16 bases left between them.

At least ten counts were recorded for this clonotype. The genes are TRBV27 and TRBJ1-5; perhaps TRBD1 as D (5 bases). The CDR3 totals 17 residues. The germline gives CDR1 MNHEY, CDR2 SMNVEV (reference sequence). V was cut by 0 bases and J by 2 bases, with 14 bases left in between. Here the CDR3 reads CASSLSNEGLGNQPQHF. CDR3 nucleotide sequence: TGTGCCAGCAGTTTATCCAATGAGGGGCTAGGCAATCAGCCCCAGCATTTT.

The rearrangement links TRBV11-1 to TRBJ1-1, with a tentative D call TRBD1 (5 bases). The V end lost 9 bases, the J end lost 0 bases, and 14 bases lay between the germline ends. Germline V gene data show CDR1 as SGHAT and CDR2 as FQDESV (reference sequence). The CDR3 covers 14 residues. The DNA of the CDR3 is TGTGCCAGTAGGGGCTCCCTTTTGAACACTGAAGCTTTCTTT. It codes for CASRGSLLNTEAFF.

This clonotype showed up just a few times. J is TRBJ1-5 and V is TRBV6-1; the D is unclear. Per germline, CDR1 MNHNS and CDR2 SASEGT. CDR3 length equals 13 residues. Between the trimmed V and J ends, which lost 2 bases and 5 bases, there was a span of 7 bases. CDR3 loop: CASSERPDQPQHF. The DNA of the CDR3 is TGTGCCAGCAGTGAACGTCCTGATCAGCCCCAGCATTTT.

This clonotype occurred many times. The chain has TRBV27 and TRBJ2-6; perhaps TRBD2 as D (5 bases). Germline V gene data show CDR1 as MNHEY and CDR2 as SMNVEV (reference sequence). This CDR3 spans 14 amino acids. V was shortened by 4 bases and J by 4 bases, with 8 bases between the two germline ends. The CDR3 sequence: CASSWTEGANVLTF. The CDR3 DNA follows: TGTGCCAGCAGTTGGACTGAAGGGGCCAACGTCCTGACTTTC.

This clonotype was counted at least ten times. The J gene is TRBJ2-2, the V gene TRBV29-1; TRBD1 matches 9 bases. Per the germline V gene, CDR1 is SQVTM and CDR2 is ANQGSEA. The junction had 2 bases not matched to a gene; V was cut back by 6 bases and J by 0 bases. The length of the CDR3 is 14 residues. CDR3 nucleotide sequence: TGCAGCGTCGGGACAGGGCCGAACACCGGGGAGCTGTTTTTT. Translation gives CSVGTGPNTGELFF.

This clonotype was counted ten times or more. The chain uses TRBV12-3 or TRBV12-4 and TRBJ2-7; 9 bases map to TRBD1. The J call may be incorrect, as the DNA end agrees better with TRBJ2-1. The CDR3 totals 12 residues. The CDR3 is CASSLGQGVQFF. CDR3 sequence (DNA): TGTGCCAGCAGTCTGGGACAGGGAGTGCAGTTCTTC.